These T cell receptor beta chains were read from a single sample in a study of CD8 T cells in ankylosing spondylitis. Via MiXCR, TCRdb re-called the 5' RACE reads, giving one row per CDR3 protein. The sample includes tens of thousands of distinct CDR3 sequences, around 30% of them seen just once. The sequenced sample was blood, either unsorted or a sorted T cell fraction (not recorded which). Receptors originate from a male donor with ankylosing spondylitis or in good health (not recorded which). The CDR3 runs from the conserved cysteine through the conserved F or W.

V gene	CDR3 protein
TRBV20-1	CSASRVTSAWRYNEQFF
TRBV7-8	CASSLSPRSTDTQYF
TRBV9	CASSVADREPSTGNTIYF
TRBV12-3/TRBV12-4	CASRGTGPGNQPQHF
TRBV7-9	CASSLGASGYEQYF
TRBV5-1	CASSSGQGYHEQYF
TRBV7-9	CASSRTTVNTEAFF
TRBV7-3	CASSLVPGQFTGELFF
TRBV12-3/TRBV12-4	CASCPRANQPQHF
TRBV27	CASSKQGDTEAFF